This entry describes one T cell receptor (beta chain). Antigen unknown. This sample was included in a study of cytomegalovirus exposure and HLA in healthy donors. About the study: There were tens of millions of unique TCRs (from HLA-typed donors) in an early data release.

Germline V lookup: CDR1 SGHNT, CDR2 YYREEE (reference sequence). Trimming removed 0 bases from V and 1 base from J; junction bases left unmatched: 3. The CDR3 is 15 residues long. Regarding the study as a whole: The study dropped some indistinguishable V segments, TRBV6-2 and TRBV6-3 among them.

Both 60 Vbeta primers and 13 Jbeta primers went into the PCR. Here immunoSEQ multiplex PCR was the method, and the copy in TCRdb shows in-frame clones only, minus some. Seen here are 90,000 to 140,000 clones, around 74% observed once, and the top ten hold approximately 1.3%. The clonotype originates from a man between 40 and 49 years old in good health and CMV-seronegative. V is TRBV5-4 and J is TRBJ1-1; 7 bases are shared with TRBD1. The sequenced material came from PBMCs. The CDR3 DNA reads TGTGCCAGCAGCTTGGAGGCAGGGGGGAACACTGAAGCTTTCTTT. Translation gives CASSLEAGGNTEAFF.